This note documents a single TCR beta chain sequence. As yet, its antigen is unknown. The germline V gene encodes CDR1 ENHRY and CDR2 SYGVKD. The length of the CDR3 is 14 residues. Trimming took off 6 bases at V and 4 bases at J, with 13 bases between the two ends. This sample was included in a study of cytomegalovirus exposure and HLA in healthy donors. About the study: HLA-typed donors were the source of around 85 million unique TCRs held in an early data release.

Vbeta (60) and Jbeta (13) primers were used in the PCR. In the original analysis: There were around 80 million unique TCR beta chains by a later count, and approximately 11 million of them were shared. Clones were read by immunoSEQ multiplex PCR, and TCRdb kept only the in-frame ones, dropping some. V and J calls and clone size come straight from that table; D and trimming were deduced from the DNA. The profile shows fewer than 180,000 clones, 55% to 70% of them singletons. The study, taken as a whole, reports: Links to common viral pathogens appeared, in a later analysis, for several of the most significant clusters.

Sequencing input: PBMCs. V usage is TRBV10-3 and J usage is TRBJ1-5, with no clear D. The TCR comes from a woman in her fifties or sixties in good health and CMV-seropositive. The CDR3: CAIRKSSENQPQHF. The CDR3 region has the DNA TGTGCCATCAGAAAATCAAGCGAGAATCAGCCCCAGCATTTT.